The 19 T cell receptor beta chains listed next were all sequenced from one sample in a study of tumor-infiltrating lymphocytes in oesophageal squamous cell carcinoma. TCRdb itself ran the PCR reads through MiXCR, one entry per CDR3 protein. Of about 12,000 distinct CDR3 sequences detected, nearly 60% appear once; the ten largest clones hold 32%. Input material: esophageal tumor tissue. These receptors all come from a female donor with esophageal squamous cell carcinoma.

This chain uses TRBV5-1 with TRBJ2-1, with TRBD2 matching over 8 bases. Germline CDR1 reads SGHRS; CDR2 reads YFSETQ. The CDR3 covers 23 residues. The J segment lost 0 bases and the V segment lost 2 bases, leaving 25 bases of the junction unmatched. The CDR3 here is CASSLGPPLRGGIILSSYNEQFF. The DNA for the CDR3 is TGCGCCAGCAGCTTAGGCCCCCCCCTCCGCGGGGGGATTATTTTGAGCTCCTACAATGAGCAGTTCTTC.

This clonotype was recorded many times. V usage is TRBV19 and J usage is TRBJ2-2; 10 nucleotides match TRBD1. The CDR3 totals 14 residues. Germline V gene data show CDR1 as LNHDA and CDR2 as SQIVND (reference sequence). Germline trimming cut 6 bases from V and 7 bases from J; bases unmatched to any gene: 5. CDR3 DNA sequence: TGTGCCAGTAGAAGGGACAGGGGAATCGGGGAGCTGTTTTTT. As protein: CASRRDRGIGELFF. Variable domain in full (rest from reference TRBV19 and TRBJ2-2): DGGITQSPKYLFRKEGQNVTLSCEQNLNHDAMYWYRQDPGQGLRLIYYSQIVNDFQKGDIAEGYSVSREKKESFPLTVTSAQKNPTAFYLCASRRDRGIGELFFGEGSRLTVL.

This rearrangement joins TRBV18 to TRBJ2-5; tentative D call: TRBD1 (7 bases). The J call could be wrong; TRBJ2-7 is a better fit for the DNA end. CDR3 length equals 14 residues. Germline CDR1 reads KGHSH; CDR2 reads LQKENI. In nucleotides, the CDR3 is TGTGCCAGCTCACCCGCGGGACAGTCTTACGAGCAGTACTTC. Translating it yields CASSPAGQSYEQYF.

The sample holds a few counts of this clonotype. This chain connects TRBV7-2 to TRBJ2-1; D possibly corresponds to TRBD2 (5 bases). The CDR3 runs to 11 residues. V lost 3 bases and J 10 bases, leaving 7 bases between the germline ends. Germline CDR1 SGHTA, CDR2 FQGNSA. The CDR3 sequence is CASSLDLEQFF. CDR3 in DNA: TGTGCCAGCAGCTTGGACTTAGAGCAGTTCTTC.

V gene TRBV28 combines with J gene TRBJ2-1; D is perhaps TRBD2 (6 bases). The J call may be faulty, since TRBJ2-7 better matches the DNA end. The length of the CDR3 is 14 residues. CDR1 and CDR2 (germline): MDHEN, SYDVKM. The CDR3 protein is CASSLGGYVNEQYF. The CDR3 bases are TGTGCCAGCAGTTTAGGGGGGTACGTCAATGAGCAGTACTTC.

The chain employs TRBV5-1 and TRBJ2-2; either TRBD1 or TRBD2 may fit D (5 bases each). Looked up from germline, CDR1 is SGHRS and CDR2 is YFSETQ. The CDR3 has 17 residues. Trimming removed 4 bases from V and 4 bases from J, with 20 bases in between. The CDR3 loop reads CASSVGVLLHVTGELFF. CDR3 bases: TGCGCCAGCAGCGTGGGGGTCCTCCTACACGTCACCGGGGAGCTGTTTTTT.

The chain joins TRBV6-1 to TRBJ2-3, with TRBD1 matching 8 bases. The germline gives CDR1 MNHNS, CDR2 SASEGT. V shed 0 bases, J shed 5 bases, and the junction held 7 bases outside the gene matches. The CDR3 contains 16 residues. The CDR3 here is CASSEAVDRAVDTQYF. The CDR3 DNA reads TGTGCCAGCAGTGAAGCTGTGGACAGGGCGGTAGATACGCAGTATTTT.

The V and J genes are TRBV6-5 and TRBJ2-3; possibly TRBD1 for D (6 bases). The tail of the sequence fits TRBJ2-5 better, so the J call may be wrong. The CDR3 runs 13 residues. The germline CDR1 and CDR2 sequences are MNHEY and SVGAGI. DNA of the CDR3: TGTGCCAGCAGTCGCCATGAAGGGGGGACCCAGTACTTC. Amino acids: CASSRHEGGTQYF.

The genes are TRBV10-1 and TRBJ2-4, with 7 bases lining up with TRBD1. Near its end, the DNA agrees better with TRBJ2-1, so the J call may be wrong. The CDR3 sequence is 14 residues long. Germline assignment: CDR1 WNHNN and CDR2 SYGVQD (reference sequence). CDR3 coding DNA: TGCGCCAGCAGTACGGCGGACAGGTACAATGAGCAGTTCTTC. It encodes CASSTADRYNEQFF.

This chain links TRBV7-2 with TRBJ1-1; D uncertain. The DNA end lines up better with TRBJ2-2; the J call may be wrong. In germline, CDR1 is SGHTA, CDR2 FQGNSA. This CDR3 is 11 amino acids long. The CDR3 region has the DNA TGTGCCAGCAGCCCCCCCGGGGAGCTGTTTTTT. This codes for CASSPPGELFF.

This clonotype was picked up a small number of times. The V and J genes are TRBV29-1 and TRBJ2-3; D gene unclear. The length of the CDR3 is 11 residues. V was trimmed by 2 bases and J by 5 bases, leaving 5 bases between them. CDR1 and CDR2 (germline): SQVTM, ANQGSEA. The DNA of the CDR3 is TGCAGCGTTGAATCCGGAGATACGCAGTATTTT. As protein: CSVESGDTQYF.

The CDR3 DNA reads as TGTGCCAGCAGCTCCCTACAGGGAGTCGATACTGAAGCTTTCTTT. It yields the protein CASSSLQGVDTEAFF. V is TRBV7-2 and J is TRBJ2-2; D perhaps matches TRBD1 (6 bases). TRBJ1-1 explains the end of the DNA better; the J call may be wrong. The CDR3 runs 15 residues. CDR1 is SGHTA and CDR2 is FQGNSA in the germline V gene.

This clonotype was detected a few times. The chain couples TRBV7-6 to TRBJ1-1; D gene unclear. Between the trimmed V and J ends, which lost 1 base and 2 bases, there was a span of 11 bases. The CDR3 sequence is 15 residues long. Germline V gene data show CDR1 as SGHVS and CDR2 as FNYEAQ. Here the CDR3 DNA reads TGTGCCAGCAGCTTAGGCCTTGGCAGAAACACTGAAGCTTTCTTT. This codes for CASSLGLGRNTEAFF.

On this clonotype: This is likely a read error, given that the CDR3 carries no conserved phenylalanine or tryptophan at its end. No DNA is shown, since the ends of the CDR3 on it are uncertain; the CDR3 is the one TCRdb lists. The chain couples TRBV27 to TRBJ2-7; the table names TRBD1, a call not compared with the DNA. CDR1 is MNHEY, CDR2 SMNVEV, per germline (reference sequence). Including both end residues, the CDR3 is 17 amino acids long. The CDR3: CASSLGGQGGYGYTFGS.

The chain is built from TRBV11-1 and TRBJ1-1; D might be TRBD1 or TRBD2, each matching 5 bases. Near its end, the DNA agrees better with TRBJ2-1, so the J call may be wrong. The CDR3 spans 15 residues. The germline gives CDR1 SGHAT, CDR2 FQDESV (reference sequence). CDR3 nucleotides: TGTGCCAGCAGGAGCGGACAAGACTCCTACAATGAGCAGTTCTTC. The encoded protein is CASRSGQDSYNEQFF.

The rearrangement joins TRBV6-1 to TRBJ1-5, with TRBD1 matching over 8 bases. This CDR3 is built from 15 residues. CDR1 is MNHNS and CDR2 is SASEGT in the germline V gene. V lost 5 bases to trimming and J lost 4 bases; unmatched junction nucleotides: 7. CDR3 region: CASSLNQGANQPQHF. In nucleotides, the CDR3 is TGTGCCAGCAGTCTCAACCAGGGGGCAAATCAGCCCCAGCATTTT.

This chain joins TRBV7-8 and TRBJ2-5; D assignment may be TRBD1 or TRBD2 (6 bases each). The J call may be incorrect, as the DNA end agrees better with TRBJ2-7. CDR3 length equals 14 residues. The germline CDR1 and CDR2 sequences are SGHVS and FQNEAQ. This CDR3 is CASRTNRGRYEQYF. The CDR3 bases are TGTGCCAGCAGGACCAATCGGGGGCGGTACGAGCAGTACTTC.

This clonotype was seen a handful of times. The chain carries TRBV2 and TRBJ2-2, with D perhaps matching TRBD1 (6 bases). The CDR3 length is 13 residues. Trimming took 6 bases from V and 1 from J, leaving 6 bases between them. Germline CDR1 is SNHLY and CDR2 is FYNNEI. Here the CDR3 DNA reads TGTGCCAGCAGGACAGGGAACACCGGGGAGCTGTTTTTT. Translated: CASRTGNTGELFF.

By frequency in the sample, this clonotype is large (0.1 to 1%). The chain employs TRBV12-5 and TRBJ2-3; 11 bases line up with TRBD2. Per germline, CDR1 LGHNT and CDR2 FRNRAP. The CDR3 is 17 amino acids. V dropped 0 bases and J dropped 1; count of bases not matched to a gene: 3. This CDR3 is CASGLVLAGGRTDTQYF. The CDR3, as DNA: TGTGCTAGTGGTTTGGTTCTAGCGGGGGGCCGCACAGATACGCAGTATTTT.